This note documents a single T cell receptor (beta chain) sequence. Its antigen is undetermined. Data came from immunoSEQ multiplex PCR; TCRdb stores just in-frame clones and leaves some out. The top ten hold about 4.9% of the sample, which has roughly 150,000 clones, under 85% seen once. The V gene's germline CDR1 is KGHSH and CDR2 LQKENI. The CDR3 consists of 18 residues. V shed 1 base, J shed 9 bases, and the junction held 15 bases outside the gene matches. The data derive from a study of cytotoxic CD8 clonotypes in ibrutinib-treated CLL. General study results and limits: Circulating CD8+ T-cell counts were tracked by baseline clonality, which exceeded that of age-matched healthy donors. Increased clonality at ibrutinib response gave way to a return toward baseline at progression.

The sequences come from PBMCs, collected after 24 months of ibrutinib treatment. The clonotype was recovered from a human donor with chronic lymphocytic leukemia. This chain links TRBV18 with TRBJ2-6, with 7 bases aligning to TRBD1. Here the CDR3 reads CASSPLILTGERNNVLTF. The DNA for the CDR3 is TGTGCCAGCTCACCACTCATACTAACAGGGGAAAGGAACAACGTCCTGACTTTC.